What follows are 31 T cell receptor beta chains derived from one specimen sequenced in a study of cytomegalovirus exposure and HLA in healthy donors. 13 Jbeta primers and 60 Vbeta primers were used for the PCR. Repertoires were generated with immunoSEQ multiplex PCR, while TCRdb's copy carries only in-frame clones and drops some. The data show 150,000 to 200,000 clones, with roughly 77% seen just once and roughly 1.6% held by the top ten. The sequenced material came from PBMCs. The origin of the receptors is a woman aged 45-60 years in good health and CMV-seronegative.

The V call is TRBV19, the J call TRBJ2-3; D might be TRBD2 (5 bases). The CDR3 length is 15 residues. V was clipped by 5 bases and J by 1 base, with 13 bases between them. Germline V gene data show CDR1 as LNHDA and CDR2 as SQIVND (reference sequence). The CDR3 DNA reads as TGTGCCAGTAGTGAGGGTGGTGGAGGCACAGATACGCAGTATTTT. Translated: CASSEGGGGTDTQYF.

This rearrangement joins TRBV5-1 to TRBJ1-3, with D unresolved. CDR1 is SGHRS, CDR2 YFSETQ, per germline. V was cut by 4 bases and J by 1 base, with 6 bases left in between. This CDR3 is 13 amino acids long. CDR3: CASSESSGNTIYF. The DNA of the CDR3 is TGCGCCAGCAGCGAGAGTTCTGGAAACACCATATATTTT.

The chain is built from TRBV7-2 and TRBJ2-2; TRBD1 aligns across 8 bases. This CDR3 has 15 amino acids. Germline V gene sequence: CDR1 SGHTA, CDR2 FQGNSA. V was pared by 5 bases and J by 4 bases, with 6 bases of the junction left unmatched. CDR3 DNA: TGTGCCAGCAGCAGATCTACAGGGGGCACCGGGGAGCTGTTTTTT. Translation gives CASSRSTGGTGELFF.

As to this clone: Mismatch with germline at one junction end may stem from a read error. This chain connects TRBV7-9 to TRBJ1-1; 9 bases are a match to TRBD1. From germline, CDR1 is SEHNR and CDR2 FQNEAQ (reference sequence). The CDR3 has 16 amino acids. CDR3 residues: CSSSSAGTGLNTEAFF. DNA for the CDR3: TGTTCCAGCAGCTCGGCCGGGACAGGGTTGAACACTGAAGCTTTCTTT.

This chain connects TRBV5-4 to TRBJ1-2; D perhaps matches TRBD1 (5 bases). Germline V lookup: CDR1 SGHNT, CDR2 YYREEE (reference sequence). CDR3 length: 14 amino acids. V was pared by 6 bases and J by 0 bases, with 12 bases between. The CDR3 spells CASTQGASNYGYTF. CDR3 sequence (DNA): TGTGCCAGCACCCAGGGCGCCTCTAACTATGGCTACACCTTC.

V usage is TRBV7-3 and J usage is TRBJ1-5; TRBD1 matches 7 bases. The CDR3 extends over 14 amino acids. Germline V gene lookup returns CDR1 SGHTA and CDR2 FQGTGA. Losses at the gene ends were 5 bases for V and 4 bases for J; bases not matched to a gene: 5. The CDR3 region is CASSLRDSNQPQHF. For the CDR3, the DNA is TGTGCCAGCAGCCTCCGGGACAGTAATCAGCCCCAGCATTTT.

The sample holds one count of this clone. This chain joins TRBV29-1 and TRBJ2-1, with D tentatively TRBD2 (5 bases). The CDR3 runs 15 residues. The germline CDR1 and CDR2 sequences are SQVTM and ANQGSEA. V dropped 3 bases and J dropped 5 bases, with 17 bases sitting between them. The CDR3, as DNA: TGCAGCGTTGATCCGGGATTGCTCTTCGACAATGAGCAGTTCTTC. As protein: CSVDPGLLFDNEQFF.

This clone was observed once. V and J are TRBV5-6 and TRBJ2-1, with 8 bases that match TRBD2. The CDR3 is 14 residues long. Germline V lookup: CDR1 SGHDT, CDR2 YYEEEE. V shed 4 bases, J shed 2 bases, and the junction held 2 bases outside the gene matches. The CDR3 loop is CASSPGGTYNEQFF. The CDR3 DNA is TGTGCCAGCAGCCCGGGGGGGACCTACAATGAGCAGTTCTTC.

The chain uses TRBV15 and TRBJ1-2; a possible D gene is TRBD1 (5 bases). The CDR3 has 12 amino acids. V was trimmed by 0 bases and J by 6 bases, leaving 5 bases between them. Per the germline V gene, CDR1 is LNHNV and CDR2 is YYDKDF (reference sequence). The CDR3 nucleotides read TGTGCCACCAGCAGAGACAGGGATGGCTACACCTTC. Translation: CATSRDRDGYTF.

The rearrangement joins TRBV18 to TRBJ1-1; 7 bases map to TRBD1. Germline V gives CDR1 KGHSH, CDR2 LQKENI. The CDR3 length is 17 residues. The V segment lost 0 bases and the J segment 4 bases; nucleotides outside the gene matches: 11. The DNA of the CDR3 is TGTGCCAGCTCACCACCAAGACAGGGATTCGGGGTCACTGAAGCTTTCTTT. Amino acid sequence: CASSPPRQGFGVTEAFF.

The V gene is TRBV29-1, the J gene TRBJ1-4; D may be TRBD1 (6 bases). Germline CDR1 reads SQVTM; CDR2 reads ANQGSEA. Trimming shortened V by 5 bases and J by 0 bases, and 13 bases separated the two germline ends. The CDR3 contains 15 residues. CDR3 nucleotide sequence: TGCAGCGTTACAGACAGGACTGCAACTAATGAAAAACTGTTTTTT. Its protein is CSVTDRTATNEKLFF.

V and J are TRBV18 and TRBJ2-3; 7 positions match TRBD1. CDR3 length: 15 residues. J gave up 1 base and V 3 bases, and 4 bases lay outside the gene matches. CDR1 and CDR2 (germline): KGHSH, LQKENI. The CDR3 protein is CASSPRGQGTDTQYF. CDR3 DNA: TGTGCCAGCTCACCGAGGGGGCAGGGCACAGATACGCAGTATTTT.

The chain couples TRBV25-1 to TRBJ2-2, with D maybe TRBD1 (7 bases). This CDR3 region has 17 residues. Trimming took off 5 bases at V and 3 bases at J, with 19 bases between the two ends. The germline gives CDR1 MGHDK, CDR2 SYGVNS. For the CDR3, the DNA is TGTGCCAGCAGTTCGTTCGGAGGGGGCGCGTACACCGGGGAGCTGTTTTTT. It translates to CASSSFGGGAYTGELFF.

The chain couples TRBV13 to TRBJ2-7; possible D gene TRBD1, 6 bases. Germline CDR1 is PRHDT and CDR2 is FYEKMQ (reference sequence). The CDR3 spans 15 residues. V lost 5 bases and J 6 bases, leaving 20 bases between the germline ends. CDR3 DNA sequence: TGTGCCAGCAGCCCCCGGCTGGGGACATCACGCGAGCAGTACTTC. It yields the protein CASSPRLGTSREQYF.

J is TRBJ1-1 and V is TRBV6-5; TRBD1 matches 7 bases. Looked up from germline, CDR1 is MNHEY and CDR2 is SVGAGI. V gave up 6 bases and J gave up 0 bases; unmatched junction bases: 7. The CDR3 has 15 residues. CDR3 loop: CASRYLQGVNTEAFF. CDR3 DNA sequence: TGTGCCAGCAGATACCTCCAGGGGGTGAACACTGAAGCTTTCTTT.

The chain uses TRBV7-9 and TRBJ2-3; 11 bases match TRBD2. Per germline, CDR1 SEHNR and CDR2 FQNEAQ (reference sequence). Trimming cost V 4 bases and J 2 bases; bases outside gene matches: 14. CDR3 length equals 19 residues. The CDR3 DNA reads as TGTGCCAGCAGCTCCTCACTCCTCACTAGCGGGGGTATCACAGATACGCAGTATTTT. Translation gives CASSSSLLTSGGITDTQYF.

The V gene is TRBV25-1, the J gene TRBJ1-2; D is unresolved. The V and J ends lost 7 bases and 2 bases respectively, with 11 bases between them. The germline gives CDR1 MGHDK, CDR2 SYGVNS. This CDR3 has 13 amino acids. Here the CDR3 reads CASNSGYNYGYTF. In nucleotides, the CDR3 is TGTGCCAGCAATTCAGGTTACAACTATGGCTACACCTTC.

The rearrangement uses TRBV7-9 and TRBJ2-2, with 7 bases fitting TRBD1. V was pared by 6 bases and J by 2 bases, with 9 bases of the junction left unmatched. Germline V gene lookup returns CDR1 SEHNR and CDR2 FQNEAQ (reference sequence). The CDR3 sequence is 16 residues long. The CDR3 sequence: CASSSNRDSNTGELFF. The CDR3 DNA reads as TGTGCCAGCAGTTCCAACCGGGACAGCAACACCGGGGAGCTGTTTTTT.

The rearrangement joins TRBV29-1 to TRBJ1-1, with D perhaps TRBD1 (6 bases). Trimming stripped 4 bases from V and 5 bases from J, with 14 bases between. CDR3 length: 13 amino acids. Germline V lookup: CDR1 SQVTM, CDR2 ANQGSEA. DNA of the CDR3: TGCAGCGTTGTACGGGGGGCAAGGACTGAAGCTTTCTTT. It codes for CSVVRGARTEAFF. Full variable domain (outside the CDR3, taken from reference TRBV29-1 and TRBJ1-1): SAVISQKPSRDICQRGTSLTIQCQVDSQVTMMFWYRQQPGQSLTLIATANQGSEATYESGFVIDKFPISRPNLTFSTLTVSNMSPEDSSIYLCSVVRGARTEAFFGQGTRLTVV.

This clone occurred a few times. The genes are TRBV6-4 and TRBJ2-1; 7 nucleotides align to TRBD2. V gave up 0 bases and J gave up 4 bases; unmatched junction bases: 3. Per the germline V gene, CDR1 is MRHNA and CDR2 is SNTAGT. The CDR3 spans 15 residues. The CDR3 reads CASSDSASGYNEQFF. The CDR3 DNA reads as TGTGCCAGCAGTGACTCGGCTAGCGGTTACAATGAGCAGTTCTTC.

The CDR3 region has the DNA TGTGCCAGCAGAGGACAGGGTGGCTATGGCTACACCTTC. Encoded protein: CASRGQGGYGYTF. J is TRBJ1-2 and V is TRBV7-9; 8 bases align to TRBD1. This CDR3 spans 13 amino acids. The V gene's germline CDR1 is SEHNR and CDR2 FQNEAQ (reference sequence). V lost 6 bases, J lost 4 bases, and 4 bases stayed unmatched.

The genes are TRBV28 and TRBJ1-2, with 7 bases that match TRBD1. V dropped 4 bases and J dropped 0; count of bases not matched to a gene: 8. Germline V lookup: CDR1 MDHEN, CDR2 SYDVKM. The length of the CDR3 is 16 residues. CDR3 loop: CASSSGGRPANYGYTF. The CDR3 DNA is TGTGCCAGCAGTTCAGGGGGGCGCCCGGCTAACTATGGCTACACCTTC.

CDR3 coding DNA: TGTGCCAGCAGCTCTCCCACGGACAGGAAATTATCCTACAATGAGCAGTTCTTC. It codes for CASSSPTDRKLSYNEQFF. The rearrangement uses TRBV7-2 and TRBJ2-1; 7 bases align to TRBD1. This CDR3 contains 18 residues. Germline-derived CDR1 and CDR2 are SGHTA and FQGNSA. The V gene end was trimmed by 4 bases and the J gene end by 1 base; junction bases not matched to a gene: 13. The whole variable domain, filled in from reference TRBV7-2 and TRBJ2-1, reads GAGVSQSPSNKVTEKGKDVELRCDPISGHTALYWYRQSLGQGLEFLIYFQGNSAPDKSGLPSDRFSAERTGGSVSTLTIQRTQQEDSAVYLCASSSPTDRKLSYNEQFFGPGTRLTVL.

This clone was seen more than once but under ten times. The V and J genes are TRBV27 and TRBJ2-7, with D perhaps TRBD1 (5 bases). Trimming stripped 5 bases from V and 7 bases from J, with 18 bases between. The CDR3 covers 14 residues. CDR1 and CDR2 (germline): MNHEY, SMNVEV (reference sequence). The CDR3 loop reads CASSAPPRVREQYF. In nucleotides, the CDR3 is TGTGCCAGCAGTGCGCCCCCCAGGGTCAGGGAGCAGTACTTC.

The gene calls are TRBV9 and TRBJ1-5; 8 bases map to TRBD1. After removal of 4 bases from V and 4 bases from J, the junction contained 4 bases not matched to a gene. This CDR3 has 14 residues. CDR1 and CDR2 from the germline V gene are SGDLS and YYNGEE. The DNA for the CDR3 is TGTGCCAGCAGCTCGGGACAGGCAAATCAGCCCCAGCATTTT. This codes for CASSSGQANQPQHF.

This chain connects TRBV18 to TRBJ2-5; unclear D gene. V was trimmed by 1 base and J by 3 bases, leaving 12 bases between them. The CDR3 totals 15 residues. Germline loops: CDR1 KGHSH, CDR2 LQKENI. CDR3 in amino acids: CASSPLSRQKETQYF. CDR3 nucleotide sequence: TGTGCCAGCTCACCACTAAGCAGGCAAAAAGAGACCCAGTACTTC. The variable domain in full, completed from reference TRBV18 and TRBJ2-5, reads NAGVMQNPRHLVRRRGQEARLRCSPMKGHSHVYWYRQLPEEGLKFMVYLQKENIIDESGMPKERFSAEFPKEGPSILRIQQVVRGDSAAYFCASSPLSRQKETQYFGPGTRLLVL.

The gene calls are TRBV7-8 and TRBJ2-3, with 12 positions matching TRBD2. The germline V gene has CDR1 SGHVS and CDR2 FQNEAQ. V lost 3 bases and J lost 2; bases outside the gene matches: 3. The CDR3 is 16 residues long. The CDR3, as DNA: TGTGCCAGCAGCTTGCTAGCGGGGGGGCTCACAGATACGCAGTATTTT. This translates into CASSLLAGGLTDTQYF.

The CDR3 loop reads CASSLQGLYGYTF. Here the CDR3 DNA reads TGTGCCAGCTCACTACAGGGGCTCTATGGCTACACCTTC. The chain recombines TRBV18 with TRBJ1-2; TRBD1 matches at 7 bases. The CDR3 sequence is 13 residues long. Per the germline V gene, CDR1 is KGHSH and CDR2 is LQKENI. V was pared by 4 bases and J by 4 bases, with 3 bases of the junction left unmatched.

The chain links TRBV6-1 to TRBJ2-1; tentative D call: TRBD2 (6 bases). The CDR3 sequence is 15 residues long. V lost 4 bases and J 3 bases, leaving 13 bases between the germline ends. Looked up from germline, CDR1 is MNHNS and CDR2 is SASEGT. The DNA of the CDR3 is TGTGCCAGCAGTGCCCCAGGGAGGAACTACAATGAGCAGTTCTTC. This codes for CASSAPGRNYNEQFF.

J is TRBJ2-7 and V is TRBV28; 8 bases map to TRBD2. The CDR3 is 16 residues long. Germline V gives CDR1 MDHEN, CDR2 SYDVKM. V lost 6 bases to trimming and J lost 1 base; unmatched junction nucleotides: 11. The CDR3, as DNA: TGTGCCAGCAGATTAGCGGGACCGTTGGTGTCCTACGAGCAGTACTTC. This codes for CASRLAGPLVSYEQYF. Full variable domain (rest looked up from reference TRBV28 and TRBJ2-7): DVKVTQSSRYLVKRTGEKVFLECVQDMDHENMFWYRQDPGLGLRLIYFSYDVKMKEKGDIPEGYSVSREKKERFSLILESASTNQTSMYLCASRLAGPLVSYEQYFGPGTRLTVT.

This clone occurred once. The rearrangement links TRBV4-3 to TRBJ1-2, with D hard to call. CDR3 length equals 16 residues. V lost 0 bases, J lost 4 bases, and 15 bases lay in between. Germline assignment: CDR1 LGHNA and CDR2 YSLEER. The CDR3 DNA follows: TGCGCCAGCAGCCAAGACGAGGGCTTCTCTCCCTATGGCTACACCTTC. The encoded protein is CASSQDEGFSPYGYTF.